This T cell receptor (beta chain) was profiled in a study of cytomegalovirus exposure and HLA in healthy donors. Study outcomes and limitations: In a later analysis, across HLA loci, associated TCR counts were highest for DRB1, lowest for HLA-C.

Details on this clone: Its antigen is undetermined.

With 5 bases removed from V and 8 bases from J, the gap between germline ends came to 15 bases. The CDR3 is 13 amino acids. Germline V gene lookup returns CDR1 SEHNR and CDR2 FQNEAQ (reference sequence). Primers: 60 Vbeta forward and 13 Jbeta reverse. Sequenced by immunoSEQ multiplex PCR; TCRdb stores in-frame clones only, minus some. In the table there are about 110,000 clones, just over 70% of which are singletons. The rearrangement uses TRBV7-9 and TRBJ1-2, with D possibly TRBD1 on 5 matching bases. Sequencing was performed on PBMCs. The clonotype comes from a boy between 5 and 17 years old in good health and CMV-seronegative. The CDR3 nucleotides are TGTGCCAGCAGCCCCTCGGAGGGGCTAGGCTACACCTTC. As protein: CASSPSEGLGYTF.